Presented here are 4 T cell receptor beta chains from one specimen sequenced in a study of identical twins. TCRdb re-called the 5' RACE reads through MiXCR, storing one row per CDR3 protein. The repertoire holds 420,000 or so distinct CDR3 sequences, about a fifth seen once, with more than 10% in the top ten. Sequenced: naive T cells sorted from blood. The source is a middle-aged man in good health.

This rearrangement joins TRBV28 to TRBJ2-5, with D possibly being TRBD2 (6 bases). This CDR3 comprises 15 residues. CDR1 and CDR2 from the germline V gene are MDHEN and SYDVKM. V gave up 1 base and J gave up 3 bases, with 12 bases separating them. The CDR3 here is CASSLSRAGKETQYF. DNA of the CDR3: TGTGCCAGCAGTTTATCCAGGGCGGGGAAAGAGACCCAGTACTTC.

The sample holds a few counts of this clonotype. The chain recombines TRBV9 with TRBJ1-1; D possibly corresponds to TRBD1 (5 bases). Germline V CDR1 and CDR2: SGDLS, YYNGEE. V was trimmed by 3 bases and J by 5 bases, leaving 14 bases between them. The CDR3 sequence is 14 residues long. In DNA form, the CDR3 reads TGTGCCAGCAGCGCCAGGGCCCGTGAGACTGAAGCTTTCTTT. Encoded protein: CASSARARETEAFF. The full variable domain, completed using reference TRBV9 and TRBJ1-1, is DSGVTQTPKHLITATGQRVTLRCSPRSGDLSVYWYQQSLDQGLQFLIQYYNGEERAKGNILERFSAQQFPDLHSELNLSSLELGDSALYFCASSARARETEAFFGQGTRLTVV.

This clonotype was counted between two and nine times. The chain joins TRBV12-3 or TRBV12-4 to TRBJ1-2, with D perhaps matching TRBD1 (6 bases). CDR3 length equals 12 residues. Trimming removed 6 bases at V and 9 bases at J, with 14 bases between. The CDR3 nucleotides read TGTGCCAGCAGCCCTTACAGGGAGCGCTACACCTTC. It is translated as CASSPYRERYTF.

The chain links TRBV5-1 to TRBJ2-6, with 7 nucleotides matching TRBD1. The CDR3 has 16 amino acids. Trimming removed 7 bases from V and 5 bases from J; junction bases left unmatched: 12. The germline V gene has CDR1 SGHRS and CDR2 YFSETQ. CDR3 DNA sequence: TGCGCCAGCCAATCGGGACAGTGGTCCTGGGCCAACGTCCTGACTTTC. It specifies CASQSGQWSWANVLTF. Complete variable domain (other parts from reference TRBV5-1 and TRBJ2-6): KAGVTQTPRYLIKTRGQQVTLSCSPISGHRSVSWYQQTPGQGLQFLFEYFSETQRNKGNFPGRFSGRQFSNSRSEMNVSTLELGDSALYLCASQSGQWSWANVLTFGAGSRLTVL.